Below, 21 T cell receptor beta chains from the same sample are listed, as sequenced in a study of T cells after yellow fever vaccination. TCRdb called the 5' RACE reads again in MiXCR, with one record for every CDR3 protein. The data contain 340,000 or so distinct CDR3 sequences, approximately 13% of them singletons. The sequencing used CD4+ T cells sorted from PBMCs, collected 15 days after the yellow fever booster vaccination. The receptors here all came from a man aged 18 to 29 who received the YFV17D yellow fever vaccine.

The CDR3 nucleotides are TGTGCCAGCAGCTCCTCGGGGACCCTTAGCACAGATACGCAGTATTTT. Residues: CASSSSGTLSTDTQYF. This chain links TRBV7-3 with TRBJ2-3; the D call may be TRBD1 or TRBD2 (5 bases each). V lost 4 bases and J lost 0, with 14 bases in between. The CDR3 length is 16 residues. From germline, CDR1 is SGHTA and CDR2 FQGTGA.

This clonotype has a count of ten or more. V is TRBV25-1 and J is TRBJ2-5, with 7 bases identical to TRBD1. V lost 1 base and J lost 4; bases outside the gene matches: 3. The CDR3 covers 14 residues. CDR1 is MGHDK and CDR2 is SYGVNS in the germline V gene. Written as DNA, the CDR3 is TGTGCCAGCAGTGAATTTTACAGGGGAGAGACCCAGTACTTC. It translates to CASSEFYRGETQYF. Looking up the rest from reference TRBV25-1 and TRBJ2-5 gives the full variable domain: EADIYQTPRYLVIGTGKKITLECSQTMGHDKMYWYQQDPGMELHLIHYSYGVNSTEKGDLSSESTVSRIRTEHFPLTLESARPSHTSQYLCASSEFYRGETQYFGPGTRLLVL.

This clonotype was detected only a few times. The V call is TRBV5-4, the J call TRBJ2-2; 7 bases align to TRBD2. Per the germline V gene, CDR1 is SGHNT and CDR2 is YYREEE (reference sequence). V lost 1 base to trimming and J lost 4 bases; unmatched junction nucleotides: 13. This CDR3 is 18 amino acids long. The CDR3 reads CASSLSTGPGGSTGELFF. The CDR3, as DNA: TGTGCCAGCAGCTTGTCAACCGGGCCCGGGGGGAGCACCGGGGAGCTGTTTTTT.

A few counts support this clonotype. This rearrangement joins TRBV6-6 to TRBJ1-1, with D perhaps TRBD1 (6 bases). The CDR3 runs to 16 residues. The germline V and J ends were trimmed by 8 bases and 2 bases, with 21 bases remaining between them. Germline lookup yields CDR1 MNHNY and CDR2 SVGAGI (reference sequence). The CDR3, as DNA: TGTGCCAGCGCCCCTCAAAATGGGGGCGGCAACACTGAAGCTTTCTTT. Translation: CASAPQNGGGNTEAFF.

Here the CDR3 reads CASTPRITGTATSSGNTIYF. For the CDR3, the DNA is TGTGCCAGCACTCCTAGGATAACCGGGACAGCTACTAGCTCTGGAAACACCATATATTTT. The V call is TRBV6-6, the J call TRBJ1-3; 7 bases are a match to TRBD1. The CDR3 contains 20 residues. Germline V gives CDR1 MNHNY, CDR2 SVGAGI (reference sequence). The J segment lost 0 bases and the V segment lost 7 bases, leaving 21 bases of the junction unmatched.

The genes are TRBV7-2 and TRBJ1-2, with D maybe TRBD1 (5 bases). Looked up from germline, CDR1 is SGHTA and CDR2 is FQGNSA. V was cut by 5 bases and J by 2 bases, with 12 bases left in between. The CDR3 runs to 14 residues. CDR3 loop: CASSRARGNYGYTF. In nucleotides, the CDR3 is TGTGCCAGCAGCCGGGCTCGGGGGAACTATGGCTACACCTTC.

The sample holds many counts of this clonotype. The chain combines TRBV27 with TRBJ1-4; no clear D. Germline V lookup: CDR1 MNHEY, CDR2 SMNVEV (reference sequence). The CDR3 spans 12 residues. V lost 10 bases to trimming and J lost 4 bases, with 10 bases between them. CDR3 in amino acids: CATRHNNEKLFF. For the CDR3, the DNA is TGTGCCACCCGACACAATAATGAAAAACTGTTTTTT.

This clonotype was counted only a few times. The chain uses TRBV21-1 and TRBJ2-3; TRBD1, the table's D call, lacks a check against the DNA. TRBV21-1 corresponds to a pseudogene. The CDR3 runs to 16 residues. In DNA form, the CDR3 reads TGTGCCAGCAGCGGGGGGCGTATAATCTGGACAGATACGCAGTATTTT. It yields the protein CASSGGRIIWTDTQYF.

The V and J genes are TRBV7-2 and TRBJ2-3; D assignment may be TRBD1 or TRBD2 (6 bases each). Germline CDR1 SGHTA, CDR2 FQGNSA. Deletions cut 1 base from V and 8 bases from J, with 16 bases between. This CDR3 is built from 15 residues. The CDR3 region has the DNA TGTGCCAGCAGCTTAGAGGGGCAGGGGAGGACTACGCAGTATTTT. Amino acids: CASSLEGQGRTTQYF.

This clonotype was counted ten times or more. This chain joins TRBV7-2 and TRBJ2-3; 11 bases are shared with TRBD2. Germline lookup yields CDR1 SGHTA and CDR2 FQGNSA. The CDR3 has 15 residues. V trimming: 1 base; J trimming: 6 bases; junction bases outside the gene matches: 3. The CDR3, as DNA: TGTGCCAGCAGCTTAGGACTAGCGGGGAGGGATACGCAGTATTTT. Translated: CASSLGLAGRDTQYF.

This clonotype was seen a few times. The chain employs TRBV7-2 and TRBJ2-3, with a tentative D call TRBD2 (6 bases). Looked up from germline, CDR1 is SGHTA and CDR2 is FQGNSA. Trimming removed 8 bases at V and 2 bases at J, with 14 bases between. The CDR3 consists of 14 residues. This CDR3 reads CASGRDGPTDTQYF. DNA of the CDR3: TGTGCCAGCGGGCGGGACGGACCCACAGATACGCAGTATTTT.

The table lists this clonotype with a few counts. The chain recombines TRBV10-2 with TRBJ2-7; D tentatively reads TRBD1 or TRBD2 (5 bases each). The CDR3 has 13 amino acids. Germline V gives CDR1 WSHSY, CDR2 SAAADI. Trimming took 5 bases from V and 3 from J, leaving 11 bases between them. CDR3 in amino acids: CASSRDGFYEQYF. The CDR3 bases are TGCGCCAGCAGTAGGGACGGTTTCTACGAGCAGTACTTC.

The rearrangement joins TRBV6-2 or TRBV6-3 to TRBJ1-5, with a possible D match to TRBD1 (5 bases). V was pared by 4 bases and J by 9 bases, with 22 bases between. Per the germline V gene, CDR1 is MNHEY and CDR2 is SVGEGT. This CDR3 comprises 16 residues. The CDR3 coding sequence is TGTGCCAGCAGTTCCGTCGGTCAGGGCCCCTTGCGGCCCCAGCATTTT. Residues: CASSSVGQGPLRPQHF.

This clonotype was recorded at least ten times. The chain couples TRBV7-2 to TRBJ2-3; D might be TRBD1 or TRBD2, each matching 5 bases. This CDR3 is built from 17 residues. V lost 3 bases, J lost 0 bases, and 16 bases lay in between. The germline gives CDR1 SGHTA, CDR2 FQGNSA. CDR3 sequence reads: CASSFRDGPSSTDTQYF. CDR3 in DNA: TGTGCCAGCAGCTTCCGGGACGGCCCCTCTAGCACAGATACGCAGTATTTT.

This rearrangement joins TRBV18 to TRBJ1-1, with a possible D match to TRBD1 (5 bases). The ends were cut back, 1 base at V and 7 bases at J, with 19 bases in the middle. Germline V gene sequence: CDR1 KGHSH, CDR2 LQKENI. This CDR3 comprises 16 residues. The CDR3 sequence is CASSPRGDSLRGEAFF. The DNA for the CDR3 is TGTGCCAGCTCACCACGGGGGGACTCTTTAAGGGGTGAAGCTTTCTTT.

The gene calls are TRBV5-1 and TRBJ2-3, with TRBD1 matching 9 bases. The CDR3 extends over 15 amino acids. CDR1 is SGHRS, CDR2 YFSETQ, per germline. After removal of 1 base from V and 4 bases from J, the junction contained 4 bases not matched to a gene. CDR3 in DNA: TGCGCCAGCAGCTTGATGGGACAGGGTTCAGATACGCAGTATTTT. Protein sequence: CASSLMGQGSDTQYF.

This chain uses TRBV28 with TRBJ2-2, with D possibly matching TRBD2 (7 bases). This CDR3 contains 14 residues. Per the germline V gene, CDR1 is MDHEN and CDR2 is SYDVKM. The V end was cut by 10 bases, the J end by 1 base, with 13 bases between. DNA of the CDR3: TGTGCCACTCGGGGGGCTGGGAACACCGGGGAGCTGTTTTTT. Amino acid sequence: CATRGAGNTGELFF.

J is TRBJ2-3 and V is TRBV28; no clear D gene. The V end was cut by 8 bases, the J end by 1 base, with 4 bases between. The CDR3 has 11 residues. Germline assignment: CDR1 MDHEN and CDR2 SYDVKM. CDR3 amino acids: CASGRTDTQYF. The CDR3, as DNA: TGTGCCAGCGGGCGCACAGATACGCAGTATTTT.

The chain combines TRBV7-8 with TRBJ2-3; TRBD1 aligns across 7 bases. V lost 4 bases, J lost 4 bases, and 8 bases stayed unmatched. Germline V CDR1 and CDR2: SGHVS, FQNEAQ. This CDR3 has 15 amino acids. The CDR3 coding sequence is TGTGCCAGCAGCTACCGACAGGGATCCGCAGATACGCAGTATTTT. It specifies CASSYRQGSADTQYF.

At least ten counts were recorded for this clonotype. The rearrangement uses TRBV4-3 and TRBJ2-5, with no clear D. The CDR3 is 14 residues long. With 2 bases removed from V and 4 bases from J, the gap between germline ends came to 11 bases. The germline CDR1 and CDR2 sequences are LGHNA and YSLEER. Here the CDR3 reads CASSQSAARETQYF. As DNA, the CDR3 is TGCGCCAGCAGCCAATCAGCCGCCCGAGAGACCCAGTACTTC.

In this sample, this clonotype turned up a few times. The chain employs TRBV29-1 and TRBJ2-5, with TRBD2 matching over 9 bases. Germline CDR1 is SQVTM and CDR2 is ANQGSEA. V was clipped by 4 bases and J by 4 bases; unmatched bases: 4. There are 13 residues in the CDR3. The CDR3 loop reads CSVVRRGGETQYF. DNA for the CDR3: TGCAGCGTTGTAAGGCGGGGGGGAGAGACCCAGTACTTC.